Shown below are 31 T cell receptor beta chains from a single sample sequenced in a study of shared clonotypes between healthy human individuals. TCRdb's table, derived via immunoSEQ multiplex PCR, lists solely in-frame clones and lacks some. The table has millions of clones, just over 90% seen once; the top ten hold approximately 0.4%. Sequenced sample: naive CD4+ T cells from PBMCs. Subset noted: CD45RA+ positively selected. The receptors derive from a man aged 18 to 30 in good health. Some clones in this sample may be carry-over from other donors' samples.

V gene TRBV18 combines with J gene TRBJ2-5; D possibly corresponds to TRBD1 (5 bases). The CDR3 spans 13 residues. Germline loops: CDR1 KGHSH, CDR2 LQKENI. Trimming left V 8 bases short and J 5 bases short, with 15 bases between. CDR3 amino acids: CASRTGGRETQYF. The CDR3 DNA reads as TGTGCCAGCCGAACAGGTGGCCGGGAGACCCAGTACTTC.

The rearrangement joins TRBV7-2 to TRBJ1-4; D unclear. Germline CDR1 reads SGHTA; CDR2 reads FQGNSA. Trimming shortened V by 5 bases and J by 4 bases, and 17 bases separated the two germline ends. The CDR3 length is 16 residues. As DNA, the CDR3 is TGTGCCAGCAGCCTGACACGAAACCCAATTAATGAAAAACTGTTTTTT. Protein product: CASSLTRNPINEKLFF. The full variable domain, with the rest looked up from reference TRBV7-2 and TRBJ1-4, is GAGVSQSPSNKVTEKGKDVELRCDPISGHTALYWYRQSLGQGLEFLIYFQGNSAPDKSGLPSDRFSAERTGGSVSTLTIQRTQQEDSAVYLCASSLTRNPINEKLFFGSGTQLSVL.

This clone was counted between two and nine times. CDR3 DNA sequence: TGCAGTGTCGGGAACACTGAAGCTTTCTTT. This codes for CSVGNTEAFF. This chain uses TRBV20-1 with TRBJ1-1; D remains unclear. Germline V gives CDR1 DFQATT, CDR2 SNEGSKA (reference sequence). The CDR3 has 10 amino acids. V was cut by 7 bases and J by 1 base, with 4 bases left in between.

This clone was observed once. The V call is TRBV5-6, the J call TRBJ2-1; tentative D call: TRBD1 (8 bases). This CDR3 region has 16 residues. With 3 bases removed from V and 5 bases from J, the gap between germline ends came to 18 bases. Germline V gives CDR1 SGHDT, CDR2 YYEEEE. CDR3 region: CASSSPTGEGNNEQFF. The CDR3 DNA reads TGTGCCAGCAGCTCCCCGACAGGGGAGGGAAACAATGAGCAGTTCTTC.

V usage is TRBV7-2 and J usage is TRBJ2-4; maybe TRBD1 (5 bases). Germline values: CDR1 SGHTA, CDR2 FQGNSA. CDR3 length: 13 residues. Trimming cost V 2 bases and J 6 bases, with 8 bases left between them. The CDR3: CASSLIQGNIQYF. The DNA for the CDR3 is TGTGCCAGCAGCTTAATTCAGGGAAACATTCAGTACTTC.

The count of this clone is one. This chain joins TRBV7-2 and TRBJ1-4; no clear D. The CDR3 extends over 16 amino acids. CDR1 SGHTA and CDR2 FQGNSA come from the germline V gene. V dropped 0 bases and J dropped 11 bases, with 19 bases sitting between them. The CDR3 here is CASSLARGVEAEKLFF. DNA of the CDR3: TGTGCCAGCAGCTTAGCGCGGGGTGTAGAGGCCGAGAAACTGTTTTTT.

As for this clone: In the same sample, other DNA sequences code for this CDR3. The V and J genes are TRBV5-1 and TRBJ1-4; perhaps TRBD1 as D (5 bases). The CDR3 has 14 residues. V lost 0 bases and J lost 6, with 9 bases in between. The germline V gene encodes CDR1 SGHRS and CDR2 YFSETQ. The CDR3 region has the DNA TGCGCCAGCAGCTTGGTTCAGGGAGATGAAAAACTGTTTTTT. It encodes CASSLVQGDEKLFF. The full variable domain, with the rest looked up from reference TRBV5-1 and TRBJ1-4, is KAGVTQTPRYLIKTRGQQVTLSCSPISGHRSVSWYQQTPGQGLQFLFEYFSETQRNKGNFPGRFSGRQFSNSRSEMNVSTLELGDSALYLCASSLVQGDEKLFFGSGTQLSVL.

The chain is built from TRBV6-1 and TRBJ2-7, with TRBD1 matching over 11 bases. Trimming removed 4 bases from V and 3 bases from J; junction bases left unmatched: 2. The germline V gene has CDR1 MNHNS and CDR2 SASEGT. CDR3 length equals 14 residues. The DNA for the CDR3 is TGTGCCAGCAGTGTTGGGACAGGGGGCTACGAGCAGTACTTC. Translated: CASSVGTGGYEQYF.

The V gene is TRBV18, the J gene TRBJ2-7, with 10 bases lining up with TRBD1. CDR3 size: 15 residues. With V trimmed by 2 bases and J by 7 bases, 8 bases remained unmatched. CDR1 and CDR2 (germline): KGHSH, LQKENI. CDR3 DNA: TGTGCCAGCTCACCATCGGGACAGGGGAGCGGGGAGCAGTACTTC. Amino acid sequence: CASSPSGQGSGEQYF.

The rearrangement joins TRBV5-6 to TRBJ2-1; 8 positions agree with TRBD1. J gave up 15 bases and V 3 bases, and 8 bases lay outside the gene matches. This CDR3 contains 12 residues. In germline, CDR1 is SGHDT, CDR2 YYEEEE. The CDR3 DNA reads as TGTGCCAGCAGCTCCGTACGGACAGGGCCGTTCTTC. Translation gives CASSSVRTGPFF.

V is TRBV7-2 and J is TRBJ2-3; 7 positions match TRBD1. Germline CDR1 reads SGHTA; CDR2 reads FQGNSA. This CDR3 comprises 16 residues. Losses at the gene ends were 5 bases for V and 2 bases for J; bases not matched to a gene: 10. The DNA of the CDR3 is TGTGCCAGCAGCCACACGGGACAGCCACACACAGATACGCAGTATTTT. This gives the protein CASSHTGQPHTDTQYF.

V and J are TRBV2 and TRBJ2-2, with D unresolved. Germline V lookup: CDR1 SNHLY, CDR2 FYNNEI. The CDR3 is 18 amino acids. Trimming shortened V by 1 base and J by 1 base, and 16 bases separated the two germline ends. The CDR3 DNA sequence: TGTGCCAGCAGTGAAGGCCCCTTTCGGCGGCTGAACACCGGGGAGCTGTTTTTT. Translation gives CASSEGPFRRLNTGELFF.

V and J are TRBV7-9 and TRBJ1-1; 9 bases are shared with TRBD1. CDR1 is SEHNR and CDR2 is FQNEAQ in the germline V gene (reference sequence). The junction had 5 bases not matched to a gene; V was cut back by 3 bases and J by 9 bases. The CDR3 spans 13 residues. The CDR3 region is CASSFGQGNQAFF. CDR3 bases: TGTGCCAGCAGCTTCGGACAGGGGAACCAAGCTTTCTTT.

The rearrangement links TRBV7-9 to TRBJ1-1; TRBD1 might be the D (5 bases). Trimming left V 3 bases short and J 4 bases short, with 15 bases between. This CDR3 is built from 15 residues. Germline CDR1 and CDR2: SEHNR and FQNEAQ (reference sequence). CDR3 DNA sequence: TGTGCCAGCAGCTTCTCCCAGGGAAGGAGCACTGAAGCTTTCTTT. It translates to CASSFSQGRSTEAFF.

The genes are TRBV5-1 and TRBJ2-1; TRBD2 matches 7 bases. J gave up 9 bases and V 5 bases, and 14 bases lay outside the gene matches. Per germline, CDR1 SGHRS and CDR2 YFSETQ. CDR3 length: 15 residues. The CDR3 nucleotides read TGCGCCAGCAGTAAGGCTAGCGGCCTACGGGGTGAGCAGTTCTTC. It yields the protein CASSKASGLRGEQFF.

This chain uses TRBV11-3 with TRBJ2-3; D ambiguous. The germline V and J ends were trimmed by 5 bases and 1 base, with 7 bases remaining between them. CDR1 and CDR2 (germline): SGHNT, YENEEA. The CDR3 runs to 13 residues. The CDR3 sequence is CASSRLGTDTQYF. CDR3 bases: TGTGCCAGCAGCCGGCTGGGCACAGATACGCAGTATTTT.

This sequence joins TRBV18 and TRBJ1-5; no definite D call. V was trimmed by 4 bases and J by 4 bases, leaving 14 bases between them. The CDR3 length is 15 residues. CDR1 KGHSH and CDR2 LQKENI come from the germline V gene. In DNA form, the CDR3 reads TGTGCCAGCTCACAAAGCAAGAATCCGAATCAGCCCCAGCATTTT. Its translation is CASSQSKNPNQPQHF.

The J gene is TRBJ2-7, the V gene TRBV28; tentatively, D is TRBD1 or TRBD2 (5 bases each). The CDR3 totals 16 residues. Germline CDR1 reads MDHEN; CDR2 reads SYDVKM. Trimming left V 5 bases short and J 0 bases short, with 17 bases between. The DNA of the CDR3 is TGTGCCAGCAGTCCCCCACTGGGGACGAGCTCCTACGAGCAGTACTTC. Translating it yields CASSPPLGTSSYEQYF.

The CDR3 protein is CASSPDSSSGNTIYF. The CDR3 DNA reads TGCGCCAGCAGCCCCGACAGCAGCTCTGGAAACACCATATATTTT. The V call is TRBV5-1, the J call TRBJ1-3; possibly TRBD1 for D (5 bases). Trimming shortened V by 4 bases and J by 0 bases, and 11 bases separated the two germline ends. The CDR3 has 15 amino acids. In germline, CDR1 is SGHRS, CDR2 YFSETQ.

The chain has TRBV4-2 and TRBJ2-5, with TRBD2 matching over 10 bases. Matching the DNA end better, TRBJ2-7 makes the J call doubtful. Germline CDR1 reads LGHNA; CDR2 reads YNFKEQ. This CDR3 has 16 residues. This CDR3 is CASSQDPSGSGYEQYF. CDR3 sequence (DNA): TGTGCCAGCAGCCAAGACCCTAGCGGGAGTGGATACGAGCAGTACTTC.

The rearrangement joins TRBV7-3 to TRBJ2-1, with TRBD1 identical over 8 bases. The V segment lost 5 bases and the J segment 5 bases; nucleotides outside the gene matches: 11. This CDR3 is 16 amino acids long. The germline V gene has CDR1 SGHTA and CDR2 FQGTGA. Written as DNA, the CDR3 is TGTGCCAGCAGCCCGACCCGGGACAGGTACAACAATGAGCAGTTCTTC. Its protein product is CASSPTRDRYNNEQFF.

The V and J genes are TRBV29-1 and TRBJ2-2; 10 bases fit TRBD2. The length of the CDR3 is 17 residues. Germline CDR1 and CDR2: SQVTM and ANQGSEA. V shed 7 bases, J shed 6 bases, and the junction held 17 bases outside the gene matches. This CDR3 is CSASEPSSGSRAGELFF. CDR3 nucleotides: TGCAGCGCTTCCGAGCCGTCTAGCGGGAGTAGAGCCGGGGAGCTGTTTTTT.

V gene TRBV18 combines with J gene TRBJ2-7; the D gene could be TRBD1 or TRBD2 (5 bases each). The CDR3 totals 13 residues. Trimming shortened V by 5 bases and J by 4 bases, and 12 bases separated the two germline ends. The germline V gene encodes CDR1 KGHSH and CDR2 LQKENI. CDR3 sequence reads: CASSTGTQYEQYF. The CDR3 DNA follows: TGTGCCAGCTCAACCGGGACCCAATACGAGCAGTACTTC.

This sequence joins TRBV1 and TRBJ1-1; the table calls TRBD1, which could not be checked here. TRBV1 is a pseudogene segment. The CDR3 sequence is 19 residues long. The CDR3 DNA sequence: TGCACCAGCAGCCACCCCACTCCGGAAGGGGGCGCAGGGAGCACTGAAGCTTTCTTT. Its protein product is CTSSHPTPEGGAGSTEAFF.

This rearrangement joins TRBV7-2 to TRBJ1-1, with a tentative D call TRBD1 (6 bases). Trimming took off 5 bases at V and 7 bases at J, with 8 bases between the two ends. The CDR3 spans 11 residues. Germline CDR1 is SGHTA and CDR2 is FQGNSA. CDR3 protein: CASSVDSEAFF. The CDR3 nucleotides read TGTGCCAGCAGCGTGGACAGTGAAGCTTTCTTT.

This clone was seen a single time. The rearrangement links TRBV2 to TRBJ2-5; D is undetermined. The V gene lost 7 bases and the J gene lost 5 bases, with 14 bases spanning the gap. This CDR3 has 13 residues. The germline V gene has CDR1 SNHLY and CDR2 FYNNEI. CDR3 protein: CASNGVQGETQYF. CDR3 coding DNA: TGTGCCAGCAACGGAGTCCAAGGCGAGACCCAGTACTTC.

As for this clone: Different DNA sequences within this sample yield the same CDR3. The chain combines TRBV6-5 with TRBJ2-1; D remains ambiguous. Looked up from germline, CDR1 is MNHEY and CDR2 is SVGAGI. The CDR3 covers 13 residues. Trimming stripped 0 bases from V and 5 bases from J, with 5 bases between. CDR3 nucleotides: TGTGCCAGCAGTTACTCGAGTGACAATGAGCAGTTCTTC. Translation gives CASSYSSDNEQFF.

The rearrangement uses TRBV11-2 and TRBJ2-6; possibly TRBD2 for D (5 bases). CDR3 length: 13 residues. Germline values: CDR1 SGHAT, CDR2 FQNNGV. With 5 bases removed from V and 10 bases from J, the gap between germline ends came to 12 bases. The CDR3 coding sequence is TGTGCCAGCAGCCTCCAGAGGGTGAACGTCCTGACTTTC. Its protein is CASSLQRVNVLTF.

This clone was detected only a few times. The CDR3 region has the DNA TGTGCCAGCAGCCAGGGACAGGTTAATGGCTACACCTTC. The encoded protein is CASSQGQVNGYTF. The rearrangement uses TRBV5-4 and TRBJ1-2; TRBD1 agrees at 8 bases. Germline V gives CDR1 SGHNT, CDR2 YYREEE (reference sequence). The length of the CDR3 is 13 residues. J was trimmed by 6 bases and V by 4 bases; bases with no gene match: 5.

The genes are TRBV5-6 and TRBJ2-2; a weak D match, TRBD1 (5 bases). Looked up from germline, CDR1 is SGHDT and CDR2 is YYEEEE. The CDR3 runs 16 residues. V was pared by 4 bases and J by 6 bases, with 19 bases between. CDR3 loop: CASSPRQSLIAGELFF. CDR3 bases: TGTGCCAGCAGCCCGCGACAGAGCTTGATAGCCGGGGAGCTGTTTTTT.

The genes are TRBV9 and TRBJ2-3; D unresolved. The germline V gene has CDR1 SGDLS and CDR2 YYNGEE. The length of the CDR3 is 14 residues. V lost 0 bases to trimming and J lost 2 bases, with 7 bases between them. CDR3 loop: CASSVAAITDTQYF. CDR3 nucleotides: TGTGCCAGCAGCGTAGCAGCGATCACAGATACGCAGTATTTT. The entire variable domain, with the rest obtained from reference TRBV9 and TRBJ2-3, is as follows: DSGVTQTPKHLITATGQRVTLRCSPRSGDLSVYWYQQSLDQGLQFLIQYYNGEERAKGNILERFSAQQFPDLHSELNLSSLELGDSALYFCASSVAAITDTQYFGPGTRLTVL.